Each of the 26 T cell receptor beta chains below was sequenced from the same sample in a study of T-cell memory formation after mild COVID-19. Via MiXCR, TCRdb re-called the 5' RACE reads, giving one row per CDR3 protein. There are a few hundred thousand distinct CDR3 sequences in the sample; about 21% occur only once, and approximately 12% lies in the top ten. The sample taken for sequencing was PBMCs or a T cell subset sorted from them (not recorded which). The receptors here all came from an adult woman who had mild COVID-19 (a few samples of this study predate the infection). Cell type and time point are not known.

The chain recombines TRBV27 with TRBJ1-1, with 8 nucleotides matching TRBD1. Unmatched junction bases numbered 13, after V lost 6 bases and J lost 4 bases. Germline V lookup: CDR1 MNHEY, CDR2 SMNVEV (reference sequence). CDR3 length: 16 residues. CDR3 protein: CASRDRGAGSATEAFF. The CDR3 DNA is TGTGCCAGCAGAGACAGGGGCGCGGGATCGGCCACTGAAGCTTTCTTT.

The J gene is TRBJ2-5, the V gene TRBV27, with TRBD1 matching 10 bases. J was trimmed by 4 bases and V by 4 bases; bases with no gene match: 6. This CDR3 is built from 15 residues. Germline CDR1 and CDR2: MNHEY and SMNVEV (reference sequence). CDR3 coding DNA: TGTGCCAGCAGTTCGCACCGGGACAGGGGAGAGACCCAGTACTTC. Its translation: CASSSHRDRGETQYF.

CDR3 in amino acids: CASSYLSLEGNQPQHF. The CDR3 region has the DNA TGTGCCAGCAGTTACCTAAGCCTGGAGGGGAATCAGCCCCAGCATTTT. This chain connects TRBV6-6 to TRBJ1-5; D perhaps matches TRBD1 (5 bases). Per germline, CDR1 MNHNY and CDR2 SVGAGI (reference sequence). The CDR3 has 16 residues. V was cut by 2 bases and J by 4 bases, with 15 bases left in between.

V gene TRBV5-4 combines with J gene TRBJ2-4; no clear D gene. V was pared by 1 base and J by 0 bases, with 5 bases between. This CDR3 spans 14 amino acids. Germline V lookup: CDR1 SGHNT, CDR2 YYREEE (reference sequence). In nucleotides, the CDR3 is TGTGCCAGCAGCTTGCAGATAGCCAAAAACATTCAGTACTTC. Residues: CASSLQIAKNIQYF.

This clonotype was counted only a few times. V gene TRBV7-6 combines with J gene TRBJ2-1; TRBD2 aligns across 7 bases. V was clipped by 4 bases and J by 8 bases; unmatched bases: 8. The CDR3 is made up of 14 amino acids. CDR1 SGHVS and CDR2 FNYEAQ come from the germline V gene. The CDR3 bases are TGTGCCAGCAGCTACGGTGGTGCGGGGGATGAGCAGTTCTTC. This sequence encodes CASSYGGAGDEQFF.

This clonotype was counted only a few times. V gene TRBV5-5 combines with J gene TRBJ2-3, with D uncertain. Germline loops: CDR1 SGHKS, CDR2 YYEKEE (reference sequence). Trimming took 2 bases from V and 2 from J, leaving 6 bases between them. CDR3 size: 13 residues. CDR3 protein: CASSFGATDTQYF. In nucleotides, the CDR3 is TGTGCCAGCAGCTTTGGAGCCACAGATACGCAGTATTTT.

This chain's CDR3 is CASSQLQVLANYGYTF. In nucleotides, the CDR3 is TGCGCCAGCAGCCAGCTACAGGTCCTAGCTAACTATGGCTACACCTTC. The chain couples TRBV4-1 to TRBJ1-2; possible D gene TRBD1, 5 bases. Deletions cut 3 bases from V and 0 bases from J, with 14 bases between. The CDR3 sequence is 16 residues long. The germline V gene encodes CDR1 MGHRA and CDR2 YSYEKL.

The chain joins TRBV6-6 to TRBJ2-3; D is possibly TRBD1 or TRBD2 (6 bases each). V gave up 5 bases and J gave up 4 bases, with 13 bases separating them. Germline V gene lookup returns CDR1 MNHNY and CDR2 SVGAGI (reference sequence). The length of the CDR3 is 14 residues. The CDR3 loop is CASSPRGVSDTQYF. Written as DNA, the CDR3 is TGTGCCAGCAGTCCGAGGGGGGTCTCAGATACGCAGTATTTT.

This clonotype has a count of ten or more. The gene calls are TRBV12-3 or TRBV12-4 and TRBJ1-5, with D possibly being TRBD1 (5 bases). The CDR3 loop spans 13 amino acids. Trimming cost V 4 bases and J 4 bases, with 8 bases left between them. CDR3: CASSSQGNQPQHF. The CDR3 coding sequence is TGTGCCAGCAGTTCCCAGGGAAATCAGCCCCAGCATTTT.

In this sample, this clonotype turned up a few times. The chain combines TRBV7-9 with TRBJ1-6; D gene ambiguous. CDR1 is SEHNR and CDR2 is FQNEAQ in the germline V gene (reference sequence). V was cut by 7 bases and J by 6 bases, with 7 bases left in between. CDR3 length equals 12 residues. The CDR3 nucleotides read TGTGCCAGCACCCACTCTAATTCACCCCTCCACTTT. As protein: CASTHSNSPLHF.

This clonotype was picked up many times. The chain combines TRBV6-1 with TRBJ2-1; 8 nucleotides align to TRBD2. The CDR3 has 15 residues. The junction had 14 bases not matched to a gene; V was cut back by 11 bases and J by 5 bases. Looked up from germline, CDR1 is MNHNS and CDR2 is SASEGT. CDR3 DNA: TGTGCCGGCGAGAACGGGGGGGCGGTGGACAATGAGCAGTTCTTC. This translates into CAGENGGAVDNEQFF.

This clonotype came up a few times. V and J are TRBV12-3 or TRBV12-4 and TRBJ1-1, with TRBD1 matching 9 bases. CDR3 length: 13 amino acids. J lost 11 bases, V lost 6 bases, and 10 bases had no gene match. This CDR3 is CASRNTGGFGAFF. For the CDR3, the DNA is TGTGCCAGCAGGAACACAGGGGGCTTTGGGGCTTTCTTT.

The rearrangement links TRBV18 to TRBJ2-3; 8 positions match TRBD2. With V trimmed by 1 base and J by 4 bases, 7 bases remained unmatched. This CDR3 is built from 16 residues. CDR1 is KGHSH and CDR2 is LQKENI in the germline V gene. CDR3 in amino acids: CASSPLGTRTADTQYF. The CDR3 DNA sequence: TGTGCCAGCTCACCACTCGGGACTAGGACCGCAGATACGCAGTATTTT.

In this sample, this clonotype turned up a few times. The genes are TRBV5-1 and TRBJ2-1; D remains unclear. The CDR3 runs 13 residues. Germline V gene sequence: CDR1 SGHRS, CDR2 YFSETQ. The germline V and J ends were trimmed by 4 bases and 10 bases, with 15 bases remaining between them. In DNA, the CDR3 is TGCGCCAGCAGCGTGGTTAGCCAGAGGGAGCAGTTCTTC. This codes for CASSVVSQREQFF.

J is TRBJ2-1 and V is TRBV7-2; no clear D gene. TRBJ2-5 matches the DNA end more closely, so the J call is doubtful. The CDR3 spans 14 residues. Germline CDR1 is SGHTA and CDR2 is FQGNSA. CDR3 in amino acids: CASSLAGLRETQYF. The CDR3 region has the DNA TGTGCCAGCAGCTTAGCGGGGTTGAGGGAGACCCAGTACTTC.

This clonotype occurred once. The chain carries TRBV3-1 and TRBJ2-7; D could derive from TRBD1 or TRBD2 (5 bases each). The germline V gene has CDR1 LGHDT and CDR2 YNNKEL (reference sequence). This CDR3 spans 15 amino acids. V was clipped by 4 bases and J by 5 bases, with 18 bases between them. CDR3 sequence reads: CASSPGSGPSNEQYF. DNA for the CDR3: TGTGCCAGCAGCCCCGGTTCGGGGCCTTCGAACGAGCAGTACTTC.

In this sample, this clonotype turned up many times. V and J are TRBV7-9 and TRBJ1-4, with D possibly TRBD1 on 5 matching bases. The CDR3 extends over 16 amino acids. CDR1 and CDR2 from the germline V gene are SEHNR and FQNEAQ (reference sequence). Trimming left V 6 bases short and J 4 bases short, with 18 bases between. DNA for the CDR3: TGTGCCAGCAGTCCCGCAATGGGGGGGTTTAATGAAAAACTGTTTTTT. Translation gives CASSPAMGGFNEKLFF.

J is TRBJ1-6 and V is TRBV27; D gene ambiguous. The CDR3 consists of 13 residues. V dropped 8 bases and J dropped 9 bases, with 14 bases sitting between them. The germline V gene has CDR1 MNHEY and CDR2 SMNVEV (reference sequence). The CDR3 DNA sequence: TGTGCCAGCCGTCCAATACCGAGTTCACCCCTCCACTTT. Amino acids: CASRPIPSSPLHF.

The CDR3 DNA sequence: TGTGCCAGCAGCCAAGGTTCGGGGTCCGGGGAGCTGTTTTTT. Its translation: CASSQGSGSGELFF. The chain employs TRBV3-1 and TRBJ2-2; D is perhaps TRBD2 (5 bases). The CDR3 totals 14 residues. The V and J ends lost 1 base and 6 bases respectively, with 9 bases between them. Germline V gene data show CDR1 as LGHDT and CDR2 as YNNKEL (reference sequence).

The gene calls are TRBV4-1 and TRBJ1-1, with 7 bases aligning to TRBD1. With V trimmed by 4 bases and J by 0 bases, 17 bases remained unmatched. In germline, CDR1 is MGHRA, CDR2 YSYEKL. The CDR3 spans 19 residues. The CDR3 here is CASSRVGRRDRDLNTEAFF. The CDR3 bases are TGCGCCAGCAGCCGCGTGGGGAGGAGGGACAGAGATTTGAACACTGAAGCTTTCTTT.

The chain links TRBV29-1 to TRBJ2-2, with D possibly matching TRBD2 (6 bases). CDR1 is SQVTM, CDR2 ANQGSEA, per germline. The CDR3 spans 14 residues. Trimming took off 5 bases at V and 2 bases at J, with 12 bases between the two ends. This CDR3 is CSVRGTGNTGELFF. CDR3 nucleotides: TGCAGCGTTCGCGGGACTGGAAACACCGGGGAGCTGTTTTTT.

Only a few counts were recorded for this clonotype. The chain uses TRBV24-1 and TRBJ2-1; D possibly corresponds to TRBD1 (7 bases). Trimming took off 3 bases at V and 13 bases at J, with 18 bases between the two ends. This CDR3 has 14 amino acids. Germline values: CDR1 KGHDR, CDR2 SFDVKD. The chain's CDR3 is CATSDPALQGGQFF. The CDR3 nucleotides read TGTGCCACCAGTGATCCCGCCCTCCAGGGGGGACAGTTCTTC.

In its sample, this clonotype was seen many times. The V call is TRBV11-3, the J call TRBJ2-1, with unresolved D. The CDR3 has 13 amino acids. Trimming took off 5 bases at V and 9 bases at J, with 14 bases between the two ends. CDR1 is SGHNT and CDR2 is YENEEA in the germline V gene. In DNA form, the CDR3 reads TGTGCCAGCAGCCCATACTCGACCCGTGAGCAGTTCTTC. Translated: CASSPYSTREQFF. Combining the CDR3 with reference TRBV11-3 and TRBJ2-1 gives the whole variable domain EAGVVQSPRYKIIEKKQPVAFWCNPISGHNTLYWYLQNLGQGPELLIRYENEEAVDDSQLPKDRFSAERLKGVDSTLKIQPAELGDSAVYLCASSPYSTREQFFGPGTRLTVL.

The chain has TRBV19 and TRBJ2-1, with TRBD2 as a possible D gene (6 bases). CDR3 length: 16 amino acids. V lost 0 bases, J lost 0 bases, and 9 bases lay in between. CDR1 and CDR2 from the germline V gene are LNHDA and SQIVND (reference sequence). This CDR3 reads CASSIDSGRSYNEQFF. DNA for the CDR3: TGTGCCAGTAGTATAGATAGCGGACGCTCCTACAATGAGCAGTTCTTC.

In this sample, this clonotype turned up a few times. The V gene is TRBV7-2, the J gene TRBJ2-3; D is unclear. V lost 2 bases, J lost 2 bases, and 11 bases lay in between. The length of the CDR3 is 15 residues. Germline V CDR1 and CDR2: SGHTA, FQGNSA. The DNA of the CDR3 is TGTGCCAGCAGCTTATTCCGCGACCTCACAGATACGCAGTATTTT. This encodes CASSLFRDLTDTQYF.

There are many counts of this clonotype. The chain carries TRBV7-2 and TRBJ2-7; TRBD1 or TRBD2 may be the D gene (5 bases each). Germline V gene sequence: CDR1 SGHTA, CDR2 FQGNSA. The CDR3 runs 13 residues. V was clipped by 3 bases and J by 6 bases, with 12 bases between them. The CDR3 sequence is CASSFARDLEQYF. The CDR3 coding sequence is TGTGCCAGCAGCTTCGCCCGGGACCTCGAGCAGTACTTC.